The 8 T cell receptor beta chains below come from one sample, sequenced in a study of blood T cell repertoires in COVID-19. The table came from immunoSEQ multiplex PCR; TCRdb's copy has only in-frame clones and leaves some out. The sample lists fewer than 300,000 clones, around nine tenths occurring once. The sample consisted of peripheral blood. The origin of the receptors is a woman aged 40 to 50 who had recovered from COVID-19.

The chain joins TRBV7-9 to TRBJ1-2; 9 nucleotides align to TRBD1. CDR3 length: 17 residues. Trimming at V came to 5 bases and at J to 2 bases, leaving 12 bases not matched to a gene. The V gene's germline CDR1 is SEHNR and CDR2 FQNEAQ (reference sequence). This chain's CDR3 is CASSVLGQGAGNYGYTF. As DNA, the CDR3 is TGTGCCAGCAGCGTCCTGGGACAGGGCGCGGGGAACTATGGCTACACCTTC. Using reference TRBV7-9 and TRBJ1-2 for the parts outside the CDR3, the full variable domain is DTGVSQNPRHKITKRGQNVTFRCDPISEHNRLYWYRQTLGQGPEFLTYFQNEAQLEKSRLLSDRFSAERPKGSFSTLEIQRTEQGDSAMYLCASSVLGQGAGNYGYTFGSGTRLTVV.

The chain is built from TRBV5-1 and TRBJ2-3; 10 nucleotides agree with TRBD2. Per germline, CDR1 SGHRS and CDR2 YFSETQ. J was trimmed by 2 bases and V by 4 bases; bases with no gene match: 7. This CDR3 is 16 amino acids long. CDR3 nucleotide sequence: TGCGCCAGCAGCACGGGGACTAGCGACACCACAGATACGCAGTATTTT. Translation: CASSTGTSDTTDTQYF. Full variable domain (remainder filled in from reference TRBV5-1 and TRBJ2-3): KAGVTQTPRYLIKTRGQQVTLSCSPISGHRSVSWYQQTPGQGLQFLFEYFSETQRNKGNFPGRFSGRQFSNSRSEMNVSTLELGDSALYLCASSTGTSDTTDTQYFGPGTRLTVL.

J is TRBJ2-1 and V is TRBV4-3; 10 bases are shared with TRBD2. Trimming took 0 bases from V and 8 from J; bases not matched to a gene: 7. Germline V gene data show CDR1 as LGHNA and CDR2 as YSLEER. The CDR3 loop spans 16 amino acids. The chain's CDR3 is CASSQDRPSGSHEQFF. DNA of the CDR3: TGCGCCAGCAGCCAAGATAGGCCTAGCGGGAGCCATGAGCAGTTCTTC.

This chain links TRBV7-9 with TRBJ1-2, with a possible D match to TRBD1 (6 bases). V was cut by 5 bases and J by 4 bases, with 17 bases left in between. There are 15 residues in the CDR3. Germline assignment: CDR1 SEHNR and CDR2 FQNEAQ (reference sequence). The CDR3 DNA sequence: TGTGCCAGCAGCGCACGGGGGGGCGATGGCTATGGCTACACCTTC. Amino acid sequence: CASSARGGDGYGYTF.

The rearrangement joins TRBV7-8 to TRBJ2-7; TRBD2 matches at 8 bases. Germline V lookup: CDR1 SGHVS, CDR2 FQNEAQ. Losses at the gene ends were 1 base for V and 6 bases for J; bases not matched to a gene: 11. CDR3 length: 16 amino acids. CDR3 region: CASSLDGGALWGEQYF. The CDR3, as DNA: TGTGCCAGCAGCTTAGACGGGGGGGCCCTATGGGGCGAGCAGTACTTC.

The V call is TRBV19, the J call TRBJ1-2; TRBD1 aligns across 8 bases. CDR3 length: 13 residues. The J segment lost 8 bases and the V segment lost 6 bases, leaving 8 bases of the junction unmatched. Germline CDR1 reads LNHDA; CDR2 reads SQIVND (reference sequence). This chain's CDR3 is CASRAGGYLGYTF. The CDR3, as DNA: TGTGCCAGTAGGGCAGGGGGCTATCTGGGCTACACCTTC.

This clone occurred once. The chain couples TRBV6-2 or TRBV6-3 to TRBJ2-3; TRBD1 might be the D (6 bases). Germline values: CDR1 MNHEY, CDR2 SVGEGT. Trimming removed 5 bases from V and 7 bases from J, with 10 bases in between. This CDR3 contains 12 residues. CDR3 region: CASSRTANTQYF. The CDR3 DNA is TGTGCCAGCAGTCGGACAGCGAATACGCAGTATTTT.

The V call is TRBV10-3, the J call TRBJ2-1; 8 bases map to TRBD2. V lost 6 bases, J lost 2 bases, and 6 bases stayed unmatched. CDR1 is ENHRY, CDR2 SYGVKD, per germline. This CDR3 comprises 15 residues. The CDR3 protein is CAISGTRGAYNEQFF. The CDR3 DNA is TGTGCCATCAGCGGGACTAGGGGGGCCTACAATGAGCAGTTCTTC.